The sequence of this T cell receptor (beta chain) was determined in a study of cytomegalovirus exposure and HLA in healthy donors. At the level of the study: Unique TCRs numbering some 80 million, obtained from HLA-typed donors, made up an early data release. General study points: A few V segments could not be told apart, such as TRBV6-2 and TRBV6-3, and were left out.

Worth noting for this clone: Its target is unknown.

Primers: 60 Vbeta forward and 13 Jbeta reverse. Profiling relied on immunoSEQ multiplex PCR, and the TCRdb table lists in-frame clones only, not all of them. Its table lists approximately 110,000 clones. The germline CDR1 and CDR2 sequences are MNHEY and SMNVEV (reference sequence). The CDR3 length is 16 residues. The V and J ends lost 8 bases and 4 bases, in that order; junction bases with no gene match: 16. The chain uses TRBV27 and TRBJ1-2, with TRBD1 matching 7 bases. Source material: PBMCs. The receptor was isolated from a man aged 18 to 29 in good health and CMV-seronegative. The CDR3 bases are TGTGCCAGCGGTCGGGACAGAACCAACACATTCTATGGCTACACCTTC. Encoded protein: CASGRDRTNTFYGYTF.